The 27 T cell receptor beta chains below come from one sample, sequenced in a study of T cells after yellow fever vaccination. MiXCR was run by TCRdb on the 5' RACE reads, yielding one entry per CDR3 protein. The repertoire holds about 500,000 distinct CDR3 sequences, with roughly a sixth as singletons. The sample consisted of PBMCs, taken 5 days after the first yellow fever vaccination. The source of these receptors is a man aged 18 to 29 who received the YFV17D yellow fever vaccine.

V usage is TRBV12-3 or TRBV12-4 and J usage is TRBJ1-2; the D gene is possibly TRBD1 (5 bases). Trimming took 2 bases from V and 4 from J, leaving 11 bases between them. The CDR3 totals 14 residues. The CDR3 loop reads CASSLRTNSYGYTF. The CDR3 DNA reads TGTGCCAGCAGTTTAAGGACAAATTCCTATGGCTACACCTTC.

The rearrangement links TRBV7-6 to TRBJ2-3, with 8 bases fitting TRBD2. The CDR3 runs 16 residues. The V gene end was trimmed by 2 bases and the J gene end by 4 bases; junction bases not matched to a gene: 8. The germline gives CDR1 SGHVS, CDR2 FNYEAQ. The CDR3 protein is CASSLNGGGLPDTQYF. Here the CDR3 DNA reads TGTGCCAGCAGCTTAAACGGCGGGGGGCTACCAGATACGCAGTATTTT.

This clonotype has more than one count but fewer than ten. The gene calls are TRBV4-1 and TRBJ2-7; D ambiguous. Trimming left V 0 bases short and J 2 bases short, with 8 bases between. Germline lookup yields CDR1 MGHRA and CDR2 YSYEKL. The CDR3 is made up of 14 amino acids. CDR3 sequence: CASSQEAAAYEQYF. CDR3 DNA sequence: TGCGCCAGCAGCCAAGAAGCAGCAGCCTACGAGCAGTACTTC.

This clonotype was recorded many times. The chain employs TRBV7-3 and TRBJ2-2; 7 bases fit TRBD2. The germline V gene encodes CDR1 SGHTA and CDR2 FQGTGA. Trimming took 4 bases from V and 4 from J; bases not matched to a gene: 6. The CDR3 has 15 amino acids. The CDR3 nucleotides read TGTGCCAGCAGCTCATCGTCGGGGGGCACCGGGGAGCTGTTTTTT. Translated: CASSSSSGGTGELFF.

This clonotype was detected only a few times. V and J are TRBV12-3 or TRBV12-4 and TRBJ1-4; weak D call: TRBD1 (6 bases). The CDR3 loop spans 15 amino acids. The V end lost 5 bases, the J end lost 4 bases, and 14 bases lay between the germline ends. The CDR3 coding sequence is TGTGCCAGCAGTCCTTGGAAGGGGGTTAATGAAAAACTGTTTTTT. As protein: CASSPWKGVNEKLFF.

The chain links TRBV28 to TRBJ2-1; D gene ambiguous. Trimming cost V 3 bases and J 5 bases, with 8 bases left between them. Germline CDR1 MDHEN, CDR2 SYDVKM. The CDR3 covers 13 residues. CDR3 loop: CASSFLANNEQFF. The CDR3 DNA reads as TGTGCCAGCAGTTTCCTGGCTAACAATGAGCAGTTCTTC.

This clonotype was observed a few times. The chain recombines TRBV7-3 with TRBJ1-2; no definite D call. Trimming took 3 bases from V and 8 from J, leaving 13 bases between them. Per germline, CDR1 SGHTA and CDR2 FQGTGA. This CDR3 is 13 amino acids long. DNA for the CDR3: TGTGCCAGCAGCTTGGCGGGTTCAAGAGGCTACACCTTC. Its protein is CASSLAGSRGYTF.

The chain recombines TRBV10-3 with TRBJ2-2, with D tentatively TRBD1 (6 bases). Trimming took off 11 bases at V and 3 bases at J, with 16 bases between the two ends. Looked up from germline, CDR1 is ENHRY and CDR2 is SYGVKD. The CDR3 extends over 14 amino acids. The CDR3 DNA reads TGTGCCCCCCTAGGACAGTACTACACCGGGGAGCTGTTTTTT. Translated: CAPLGQYYTGELFF.

This clonotype has ten or more counts. This chain joins TRBV6-6 and TRBJ1-1; D not resolved. This CDR3 has 13 residues. Germline V gene lookup returns CDR1 MNHNY and CDR2 SVGAGI (reference sequence). Deletions cut 6 bases from V and 2 bases from J, with 10 bases between. The CDR3 bases are TGTGCCAGCAGCTATGCGACTAACACTGAAGCTTTCTTT. Amino acid sequence: CASSYATNTEAFF.

The CDR3 DNA is TGCAGCGTTATCAGGCGACAGAACACTGAAGCTTTCTTT. This codes for CSVIRRQNTEAFF. V and J are TRBV29-1 and TRBJ1-1; D unclear. V was pared by 5 bases and J by 1 base, with 11 bases between. Germline V CDR1 and CDR2: SQVTM, ANQGSEA. The CDR3 is 13 residues long.

This clonotype came up a few times. This chain connects TRBV5-5 to TRBJ1-2, with D hard to call. CDR3 size: 14 residues. V was clipped by 4 bases and J by 8 bases, with 18 bases between them. The V gene's germline CDR1 is SGHKS and CDR2 YYEKEE (reference sequence). The CDR3 DNA sequence: TGTGCCAGCAGCCCTCACCTCCCCGGGGAAGGCTACACCTTC. This codes for CASSPHLPGEGYTF.

The chain links TRBV7-3 to TRBJ1-1; 9 positions match TRBD1. The ends lost 4 bases at V and 7 bases at J; junction bases unmatched: 13. Germline V gene lookup returns CDR1 SGHTA and CDR2 FQGTGA. This CDR3 comprises 16 residues. The CDR3 sequence: CASSSGTGRRAVEAFF. CDR3 nucleotide sequence: TGTGCCAGCAGCTCTGGGACAGGGAGGAGAGCCGTTGAAGCTTTCTTT. Variable domain in full (rest from reference TRBV7-3 and TRBJ1-1): GAGVSQTPSNKVTEKGKYVELRCDPISGHTALYWYRQSLGQGPEFLIYFQGTGAADDSGLPNDRFFAVRPEGSVSTLKIQRTERGDSAVYLCASSSGTGRRAVEAFFGQGTRLTVV.

The V gene is TRBV29-1, the J gene TRBJ1-1; possibly TRBD1 for D (6 bases). V dropped 3 bases and J dropped 4 bases, with 12 bases sitting between them. This CDR3 has 13 amino acids. Germline CDR1 and CDR2: SQVTM and ANQGSEA. The CDR3 sequence: CSVEGGLVTEAFF. The CDR3 DNA reads TGCAGCGTTGAGGGGGGCCTAGTCACTGAAGCTTTCTTT.

The chain uses TRBV6-1 and TRBJ2-2, with unresolved D. The CDR3 length is 13 residues. The germline V gene has CDR1 MNHNS and CDR2 SASEGT. V dropped 8 bases and J dropped 2 bases, with 9 bases sitting between them. CDR3 sequence (DNA): TGTGCCAGCGTCCGTTTTAACACCGGGGAGCTGTTTTTT. It is translated as CASVRFNTGELFF.

The sample holds a few counts of this clonotype. The gene calls are TRBV24-1 and TRBJ2-7, with D possibly being TRBD1 or TRBD2 (5 bases each). This CDR3 comprises 13 residues. The germline V gene encodes CDR1 KGHDR and CDR2 SFDVKD. V was clipped by 8 bases and J by 3 bases, with 13 bases between them. CDR3 sequence reads: CATMGPTDYEQYF. CDR3 coding DNA: TGTGCCACCATGGGACCCACGGACTACGAGCAGTACTTC.

This clonotype was detected a few times. The chain recombines TRBV7-2 with TRBJ2-1; TRBD1 matches at 8 bases. The CDR3 spans 13 residues. Germline-derived CDR1 and CDR2 are SGHTA and FQGNSA. The V gene end was trimmed by 3 bases and the J gene end by 7 bases; junction bases not matched to a gene: 2. The CDR3 reads CASSFRQGNEQFF. The CDR3 DNA reads as TGTGCCAGCAGCTTCAGACAGGGGAATGAGCAGTTCTTC.

In this sample, this clonotype turned up a few times. The chain is built from TRBV7-2 and TRBJ1-2, with a possible D match to TRBD1 (6 bases). The ends were cut back, 5 bases at V and 5 bases at J, with 15 bases in the middle. CDR3 length: 14 residues. Germline values: CDR1 SGHTA, CDR2 FQGNSA. As DNA, the CDR3 is TGTGCCAGCAGCGTAGATGTACAGGGTTATGGCTACACCTTC. Translation: CASSVDVQGYGYTF. Supplemented by reference TRBV7-2 and TRBJ1-2, the full variable domain reads GAGVSQSPSNKVTEKGKDVELRCDPISGHTALYWYRQSLGQGLEFLIYFQGNSAPDKSGLPSDRFSAERTGGSVSTLTIQRTQQEDSAVYLCASSVDVQGYGYTFGSGTRLTVV.

This clonotype occurred a few times. This rearrangement joins TRBV7-9 to TRBJ2-3; 11 nucleotides align to TRBD2. With 3 bases clipped from V and 2 bases from J, the junction kept 4 bases outside the gene matches. This CDR3 has 16 residues. CDR1 is SEHNR, CDR2 FQNEAQ, per germline (reference sequence). CDR3 in amino acids: CASSLGLADPTDTQYF. The CDR3 nucleotides read TGTGCCAGCAGCTTGGGACTAGCGGACCCCACAGATACGCAGTATTTT.

The chain couples TRBV20-1 to TRBJ2-1, with TRBD2 identical over 10 bases. Trimming took 6 bases from V and 5 from J; bases not matched to a gene: 4. Germline assignment: CDR1 DFQATT and CDR2 SNEGSKA (reference sequence). There are 13 residues in the CDR3. This chain's CDR3 is CSALAGGNNEQFF. CDR3 coding DNA: TGCAGTGCGTTAGCGGGGGGTAACAATGAGCAGTTCTTC.

This chain joins TRBV4-1 and TRBJ1-1, with 9 bases matching TRBD1. The CDR3 consists of 15 residues. Germline lookup yields CDR1 MGHRA and CDR2 YSYEKL. Trimming removed 0 bases from V and 6 bases from J; junction bases left unmatched: 5. The CDR3 DNA reads TGCGCCAGCAGCCAAGATGAGGGACAGGGCTCTGAAGCTTTCTTT. Encoded protein: CASSQDEGQGSEAFF.

The chain uses TRBV11-1 and TRBJ2-1; TRBD2 aligns across 12 bases. Looked up from germline, CDR1 is SGHAT and CDR2 is FQDESV (reference sequence). V lost 1 base to trimming and J lost 0 bases; unmatched junction nucleotides: 10. This CDR3 comprises 20 residues. CDR3 coding DNA: TGTGCCAGCAGCTTAGGACTAGCGGGGGTTCCGGATGACTCCTACAATGAGCAGTTCTTC. Translating gives CASSLGLAGVPDDSYNEQFF.

This clonotype has a count of ten or more. The J gene is TRBJ2-7, the V gene TRBV5-1; 10 bases match TRBD1. This CDR3 has 15 residues. Trimming took 0 bases from V and 3 from J; bases not matched to a gene: 3. Germline CDR1 and CDR2: SGHRS and YFSETQ. The CDR3 protein is CASSLGGTGVYEQYF. The CDR3 DNA follows: TGCGCCAGCAGCTTGGGCGGGACAGGGGTCTACGAGCAGTACTTC.

The chain employs TRBV4-3 and TRBJ1-4, with D maybe TRBD1 (6 bases). Per germline, CDR1 LGHNA and CDR2 YSLEER. The ends were cut back, 4 bases at V and 7 bases at J, with 16 bases in the middle. This CDR3 comprises 15 residues. DNA for the CDR3: TGCGCCAGCAGCCTAGGGGGTACGGAGGTTGAAAAACTGTTTTTT. Residues: CASSLGGTEVEKLFF.

This clonotype came up once. The chain recombines TRBV7-6 with TRBJ1-2, with D possibly being TRBD1 (5 bases). Trimming took 7 bases from V and 8 from J, leaving 17 bases between them. Germline lookup yields CDR1 SGHVS and CDR2 FNYEAQ. The CDR3 totals 13 residues. Written as DNA, the CDR3 is TGTGCCAGCACCTCGGGAGGGGCGGAAGGCTACACCTTC. Protein product: CASTSGGAEGYTF.

This clonotype turned up a few times. The chain uses TRBV7-2 and TRBJ1-6; 7 positions agree with TRBD1. CDR1 is SGHTA and CDR2 is FQGNSA in the germline V gene. After removal of 5 bases from V and 6 bases from J, the junction contained 4 bases not matched to a gene. The CDR3 spans 14 residues. CDR3 loop: CASSPGQVNSPLHF. Here the CDR3 DNA reads TGTGCCAGCAGCCCAGGACAGGTTAATTCACCCCTCCACTTT.

This chain joins TRBV6-2 or TRBV6-3 and TRBJ2-1; 14 nucleotides line up with TRBD2. The CDR3 totals 17 residues. Germline CDR1 reads MNHEY; CDR2 reads SVGEGT. V was clipped by 6 bases and J by 7 bases; unmatched bases: 11. Written as DNA, the CDR3 is TGTGCCAGCAGAAAACCGGGACTAGCGGGGGTTAGGAATGAGCAGTTCTTC. It yields the protein CASRKPGLAGVRNEQFF.

The chain joins TRBV5-1 to TRBJ2-3; D is uncertain. V gave up 7 bases and J gave up 2 bases, with 11 bases separating them. The CDR3 extends over 13 amino acids. The germline gives CDR1 SGHRS, CDR2 YFSETQ. CDR3 sequence (DNA): TGCGCCAGCCAAGTTCGGTCCACAGATACGCAGTATTTT. It specifies CASQVRSTDTQYF.